Shown below are 8 T cell receptor beta chains from a single sample sequenced in a study of T cell repertoires in cytomegalovirus infection. TCRdb called the reads again in MiXCR, with one record for every CDR3 protein. The data contain just under 550,000 distinct CDR3 sequences, approximately 25% of them singletons. The specimen was PBMCs. Every receptor here comes from a human donor in good health (CMV status not recorded). Some clones in this sample may be carry-over from other donors' samples.

The chain couples TRBV14 to TRBJ1-2; no firm D call. V gave up 1 base and J gave up 3 bases, with 12 bases separating them. Germline assignment: CDR1 SGHDN and CDR2 FVKESK. The CDR3 runs 15 residues. This CDR3 reads CASSQGRMGHYGYTF. DNA of the CDR3: TGTGCCAGCAGCCAAGGCAGGATGGGCCACTATGGCTACACCTTC.

This clonotype was detected ten times or more. The chain joins TRBV7-8 to TRBJ2-1, with 7 bases matching TRBD2. Per the germline V gene, CDR1 is SGHVS and CDR2 is FQNEAQ. The CDR3 loop spans 16 amino acids. The V and J ends lost 4 bases and 7 bases, in that order; junction bases with no gene match: 13. CDR3 sequence reads: CASSSQLAGEGNEQFF. The CDR3 DNA is TGTGCCAGCAGCTCACAGCTGGCGGGAGAGGGAAATGAGCAGTTCTTC.

This clonotype turned up a few times. The chain is built from TRBV11-2 and TRBJ2-3; perhaps TRBD1 as D (6 bases). The CDR3 covers 15 residues. From germline, CDR1 is SGHAT and CDR2 FQNNGV. V lost 3 bases and J lost 6, with 16 bases in between. CDR3 region: CASSFDRSKLDTQYF. DNA for the CDR3: TGTGCCAGCAGCTTTGACAGGTCCAAATTGGATACGCAGTATTTT.

The rearrangement uses TRBV7-9 and TRBJ2-5; D remains unclear. Germline lookup yields CDR1 SEHNR and CDR2 FQNEAQ (reference sequence). Trimming left V 1 base short and J 5 bases short, with 14 bases between. The CDR3 spans 15 residues. The CDR3 region has the DNA TGTGCCAGCAGCTTAGGCAAGGGTCCGTGGGAGACCCAGTACTTC. It yields the protein CASSLGKGPWETQYF.

This clonotype was found a few times. This chain connects TRBV7-2 to TRBJ2-2, with unresolved D. This CDR3 is built from 12 residues. CDR1 is SGHTA and CDR2 is FQGNSA in the germline V gene. V lost 6 bases, J lost 7 bases, and 9 bases lay in between. This chain's CDR3 is CASRLRIGELFF. The CDR3 coding sequence is TGTGCCAGCAGATTGCGGATCGGGGAGCTGTTTTTT.

This clonotype has a single count. The chain joins TRBV20-1 to TRBJ2-5; no definite D call. The CDR3 runs to 15 residues. V was shortened by 0 bases and J by 5 bases, with 16 bases between the two germline ends. Germline V CDR1 and CDR2: DFQATT, SNEGSKA (reference sequence). The CDR3 DNA reads TGCAGTGCTAGAGATCGTTTTCCGGATTTGGAGACCCAGTACTTC. It translates to CSARDRFPDLETQYF.

The V gene is TRBV6-1, the J gene TRBJ2-3; D uncertain. V lost 5 bases and J lost 3, with 15 bases in between. Germline lookup yields CDR1 MNHNS and CDR2 SASEGT. The CDR3 extends over 15 amino acids. The CDR3 region is CASSSNPFSTDTQYF. The CDR3 DNA follows: TGTGCCAGCAGTTCCAATCCCTTCTCTACAGATACGCAGTATTTT.

This clonotype was recorded many times. The chain couples TRBV7-2 to TRBJ2-5; 9 bases are a match to TRBD2. V gave up 1 base and J gave up 5 bases; unmatched junction bases: 5. The CDR3 consists of 15 residues. Germline V lookup: CDR1 SGHTA, CDR2 FQGNSA. DNA of the CDR3: TGTGCCAGCAGCTTAGGAGCGGGGGGCGAGGAGACCCAGTACTTC. It encodes CASSLGAGGEETQYF.